A single sample is the source of the 17 T cell receptor beta chains below, sequenced in a study of CD8+ T cells in alopecia areata (dated by TCRdb to the late 2010s). The library was generated by the immunoSEQ multiplex PCR assay. For TCR sequencing, RNA was extracted from every sample and reverse transcribed into cDNA to serve as template. Held by TCRdb, this immuneACCESS table contains in-frame sequences only and omits some clones. Under half of the omission traces to an unresolved V gene where checked; the cause of the rest is unknown. For this sample the table gives some 96,000 clones, of which roughly 64% were detected only once. Roughly a sixth of the sample lies in the top ten. Reading the label with the study, this specimen's time point is: approximately 4 weeks on oral tofacitinib. The treatment or condition label, as the study defines it: oral pan-JAK inhibitor, 5-10 mg twice daily. Specimen: CD8+ T cells sorted from blood, collected at week 4, from a patient treated with tofacitinib. These receptors were obtained from a human donor with alopecia areata.

With respect to this clone: At one end, the junction sequence differs from germline, possibly due to a read error. V usage is TRBV5-1 and J usage is TRBJ2-1; 8 nucleotides align to TRBD1. This CDR3 is built from 15 residues. Germline CDR1 reads SGHRS; CDR2 reads YFSETQ. The chain's CDR3 is CASSLGQDFYNEQFF. In DNA, the CDR3 is TGCGCCAGCAGTTTGGGACAGGATTTCTACAATGAGCAGTTCTTC.

The V call is TRBV10-3, the J call TRBJ2-3; TRBD2 matches at 7 bases. The V gene's germline CDR1 is ENHRY and CDR2 SYGVKD. The ends lost 8 bases at V and 4 bases at J; junction bases unmatched: 9. This CDR3 has 14 residues. The CDR3: CAIRGGRTSDTQYF. The CDR3 nucleotides read TGTGCCATCCGGGGCGGGAGAACATCAGATACGCAGTATTTT.

The rearrangement joins TRBV4-1 to TRBJ2-7; D perhaps matches TRBD1 (6 bases). Deletions cut 0 bases from V and 2 bases from J, with 8 bases between. CDR3 length: 14 amino acids. From germline, CDR1 is MGHRA and CDR2 YSYEKL. The CDR3 region is CASSQDPGAYEQYF. CDR3 nucleotides: TGCGCCAGCAGCCAAGACCCAGGGGCCTACGAGCAGTACTTC.

This clone came up a few times. The V gene is TRBV5-4, the J gene TRBJ2-3, with D possibly being TRBD1 (6 bases). V was shortened by 2 bases and J by 2 bases, with 12 bases between the two germline ends. The CDR3 length is 15 residues. From germline, CDR1 is SGHNT and CDR2 YYREEE (reference sequence). The CDR3 DNA is TGTGCCAGCAGCTTAGTCGCAGGGGACACAGATACGCAGTATTTT. It encodes CASSLVAGDTDTQYF.

This clone has just one count. The rearrangement joins TRBV5-1 to TRBJ2-7; 12 positions agree with TRBD2. The germline V gene encodes CDR1 SGHRS and CDR2 YFSETQ. Germline trimming cut 4 bases from V and 4 bases from J; bases unmatched to any gene: 6. This CDR3 region has 15 residues. The CDR3 bases are TGCGCCAGCAGCCCGGCCGGGACTAGCGGGTACGAGCAGTACTTC. It is translated as CASSPAGTSGYEQYF.

This clone was observed once. V and J are TRBV5-1 and TRBJ2-1; D is uncertain. The CDR3 contains 11 residues. Germline V gene lookup returns CDR1 SGHRS and CDR2 YFSETQ. With 4 bases removed from V and 7 bases from J, the gap between germline ends came to 6 bases. CDR3 amino acids: CASSGPNEQFF. CDR3 DNA sequence: TGCGCCAGCAGCGGACCGAATGAGCAGTTCTTC. Full variable domain (outside the CDR3, taken from reference TRBV5-1 and TRBJ2-1): KAGVTQTPRYLIKTRGQQVTLSCSPISGHRSVSWYQQTPGQGLQFLFEYFSETQRNKGNFPGRFSGRQFSNSRSEMNVSTLELGDSALYLCASSGPNEQFFGPGTRLTVL.

The chain couples TRBV27 to TRBJ1-1; D perhaps matches TRBD1 (6 bases). The CDR3 has 15 residues. The V gene's germline CDR1 is MNHEY and CDR2 SMNVEV (reference sequence). Deletions cut 1 base from V and 1 base from J, with 10 bases between. The CDR3 DNA sequence: TGTGCCAGCAGTTTATTAGCCAGGGGGAACACTGAAGCTTTCTTT. Translating gives CASSLLARGNTEAFF.

The CDR3 reads CASSSPRTSLETQYF. The CDR3 coding sequence is TGTGCCAGCAGTTCCCCTCGGACTAGCCTGGAGACCCAGTACTTC. V and J are TRBV6-5 and TRBJ2-5; 8 bases align to TRBD2. CDR1 and CDR2 (germline): MNHEY, SVGAGI. The CDR3 length is 15 residues. V lost 4 bases, J lost 5 bases, and 9 bases stayed unmatched.

The V and J genes are TRBV30 and TRBJ1-2, with TRBD1 as a possible D gene (6 bases). V gave up 2 bases and J gave up 3 bases, with 10 bases separating them. Germline V gene data show CDR1 as GTSNPN and CDR2 as SVGIG (reference sequence). The CDR3 is 13 residues long. The CDR3 bases are TGTGCCTGGAGTCGGGACAACGACTATGGCTACACCTTC. Translating it yields CAWSRDNDYGYTF.

The chain uses TRBV19 and TRBJ1-5, with D perhaps TRBD1 (5 bases). The V gene's germline CDR1 is LNHDA and CDR2 SQIVND (reference sequence). V was cut by 6 bases and J by 2 bases, with 17 bases left in between. This CDR3 has 16 residues. CDR3 DNA: TGTGCCAGTAGCTTCGAAGGGACCCGAGGCAATCAGCCCCAGCATTTT. Translating gives CASSFEGTRGNQPQHF.

The chain is built from TRBV5-1 and TRBJ2-3, with 8 bases fitting TRBD1. This CDR3 is built from 16 residues. J was trimmed by 4 bases and V by 4 bases; bases with no gene match: 11. Germline CDR1 SGHRS, CDR2 YFSETQ. CDR3 in DNA: TGCGCCAGCAGCGAGACGACAGGGGTTCGGGCAGATACGCAGTATTTT. The encoded protein is CASSETTGVRADTQYF.

This rearrangement joins TRBV5-1 to TRBJ1-2, with TRBD1 matching over 9 bases. Germline V gives CDR1 SGHRS, CDR2 YFSETQ. The CDR3 sequence is 13 residues long. V shed 4 bases, J shed 5 bases, and the junction held 3 bases outside the gene matches. CDR3 DNA sequence: TGCGCCAGCAGCGAACAGGGGGCTTATGGCTACACCTTC. Translated, it gives CASSEQGAYGYTF.

This sequence joins TRBV30 and TRBJ1-2; D gene uncertain. The CDR3 contains 13 residues. The germline V gene encodes CDR1 GTSNPN and CDR2 SVGIG (reference sequence). Trimming took 3 bases from V and 0 from J, leaving 8 bases between them. The CDR3 protein is CAWSRSSNYGYTF. In DNA, the CDR3 is TGTGCCTGGAGCCGGAGCTCTAACTATGGCTACACCTTC.

The chain recombines TRBV4-1 with TRBJ2-5, with D perhaps TRBD1 (5 bases). Germline V lookup: CDR1 MGHRA, CDR2 YSYEKL. CDR3 length: 16 residues. Trimming cost V 0 bases and J 4 bases, with 15 bases left between them. The chain's CDR3 is CASSQDSLQGLETQYF. CDR3 coding DNA: TGCGCCAGCAGCCAAGATTCGTTGCAGGGATTAGAGACCCAGTACTTC.

The chain joins TRBV5-1 to TRBJ2-5; 15 nucleotides line up with TRBD2. The CDR3 is 15 amino acids. The V gene's germline CDR1 is SGHRS and CDR2 YFSETQ. Losses at the gene ends were 4 bases for V and 6 bases for J; bases not matched to a gene: 4. CDR3 DNA: TGCGCCAGCAGCCTCGGGACTAGCGGGGGGCAGACCCAGTACTTC. Protein sequence: CASSLGTSGGQTQYF.

The chain uses TRBV15 and TRBJ2-7; TRBD1 aligns across 8 bases. The V segment lost 1 base and the J segment 3 bases; nucleotides outside the gene matches: 5. The germline gives CDR1 LNHNV, CDR2 YYDKDF (reference sequence). There are 15 residues in the CDR3. As DNA, the CDR3 is TGTGCCACCAGCAGAGGCAGGGGGCGTCTCTACGAGCAGTACTTC. It encodes CATSRGRGRLYEQYF.

The chain links TRBV4-3 to TRBJ2-2, with 9 bases fitting TRBD1. CDR1 LGHNA and CDR2 YSLEER come from the germline V gene. The CDR3 spans 15 residues. The V and J ends lost 5 bases and 2 bases, in that order; junction bases with no gene match: 3. CDR3 sequence (DNA): TGCGCCAGCAGCACAGGGGGCCGTAACACCGGGGAGCTGTTTTTT. This codes for CASSTGGRNTGELFF.